The 5 T cell receptor beta chains given below trace back to one sample, sequenced in a study of shared clonotypes between healthy human individuals. Assay: immunoSEQ multiplex PCR; the TCRdb copy retains only in-frame clones and omits some. The table includes under 2.5 million clones, less than 95% detected once. The material sequenced was naive CD4+ T cells from PBMCs. Specified subset: CD45RA+ positively selected. The receptors come from a man younger than 30 in good health. Some clones in this sample may be carry-over from other donors' samples.

The chain uses TRBV6-1 and TRBJ1-2; D is undetermined. V was clipped by 7 bases and J by 4 bases, with 16 bases between them. Germline V gene lookup returns CDR1 MNHNS and CDR2 SASEGT. The CDR3 is 14 residues long. This chain's CDR3 is CASTKINKPYGYTF. Written as DNA, the CDR3 is TGTGCCAGCACCAAGATAAACAAACCCTATGGCTACACCTTC.

The V gene is TRBV18, the J gene TRBJ1-1, with D perhaps TRBD1 (5 bases). Germline V gene lookup returns CDR1 KGHSH and CDR2 LQKENI. The CDR3 sequence is 15 residues long. V lost 3 bases to trimming and J lost 1 base, with 12 bases between them. The CDR3 region is CASSPRGLANTEAFF. The CDR3 region has the DNA TGTGCCAGCTCACCTCGGGGGTTGGCGAACACTGAAGCTTTCTTT.

The chain couples TRBV25-1 to TRBJ2-3, with a possible D match to TRBD1 (5 bases). This CDR3 region has 14 residues. Germline V gene data show CDR1 as MGHDK and CDR2 as SYGVNS. Trimming shortened V by 2 bases and J by 2 bases, and 8 bases separated the two germline ends. The CDR3 bases are TGTGCCAGCAGTGAACGGACACCCACAGATACGCAGTATTTT. Its translation is CASSERTPTDTQYF.

As for this clone: The same CDR3 arises from other DNA sequences in this sample as well. The CDR3 loop is CAIRGTENQPQHF. CDR3 nucleotides: TGTGCCATAAGAGGGACAGAGAATCAGCCCCAGCATTTT. J is TRBJ1-5 and V is TRBV10-3, with 7 bases aligning to TRBD1. This CDR3 has 13 residues. The V segment lost 9 bases and the J segment 4 bases; nucleotides outside the gene matches: 6. Germline V gene sequence: CDR1 ENHRY, CDR2 SYGVKD.

A note on this clone: The junction does not match germline at one end; this may be a read error. J is TRBJ1-2 and V is TRBV28; D not certain. Germline values: CDR1 MDHEN, CDR2 SYDVKM. This CDR3 spans 16 amino acids. The DNA for the CDR3 is TGTGCCAGCAGTTTTGAGTCGAGGTCACAAAGCTATAGCTACACCTTC. Protein product: CASSFESRSQSYSYTF.